The present entry profiles one TCR beta chain with its context. This sample is drawn from a study of blood T cell repertoires in COVID-19. Background on the study: The analysed material was cDNA or gDNA that came from T cells, B-cell-depleted T cells, or PBMCs.

V was trimmed by 3 bases and J by 5 bases, leaving 13 bases between them. The CDR3 has 14 residues. The germline gives CDR1 SGHTA, CDR2 FQGNSA. In the study's own analysis: Estimates of nucleated cell counts were drawn from the amplification of reference gene primers. Using immunoSEQ multiplex PCR, the repertoire was profiled, and TCRdb retains in-frame clones only, with some absent. The D gene and trimming were derived from the DNA, and the V and J assignments and clone size from that table. The repertoire holds around 42,000 clones, with about three quarters as singletons. J is TRBJ2-5 and V is TRBV7-2, with D perhaps TRBD2 (5 bases). This TCR was sampled from a man aged 70-80 years with active or convalescent COVID-19. The sample taken for sequencing was peripheral blood. CDR3: CASSFASPRETQYF. CDR3 nucleotide sequence: TGTGCCAGCAGCTTCGCTAGCCCCCGGGAGACCCAGTACTTC.